This entry is about one T cell receptor beta chain. Its specificity is not known. The CDR3 contains 15 residues. V was pared by 8 bases and J by 5 bases, with 12 bases of the junction left unmatched. Germline CDR1 SGHVS, CDR2 FNYEAQ. The second PCR ran roughly 6 to 11 cycles with a sample-barcoded 5' primer and J-beta primers. The template-switch adaptor, which had 12 random nucleotides, put a tag on each cDNA molecule. In TCRdb, the 5' RACE reads were re-called with MiXCR into one record per CDR3 protein. The sample has around 800,000 distinct CDR3 sequences, 55% to 65% seen once; the top ten hold around a quarter. The sample comes from a study of blood T cells in healthy people across ages. General observations from the study: Unsorted PBMCs prevented conclusive naive versus antigen-experienced comparison. From one million sequenced T cells, diversity estimates were lower bounds.

The clonotype comes from a man under 40 in good health. Sequences were obtained from blood. The V gene is TRBV7-6, the J gene TRBJ2-3; 8 nucleotides align to TRBD2. In DNA, the CDR3 is TGTGCCAGCTCCAACCCGGGACTAGTAGGAGATACGCAGTATTTT. Its protein is CASSNPGLVGDTQYF. The whole variable domain, filled in from reference TRBV7-6 and TRBJ2-3, reads GAGVSQSPRYKVTKRGQDVALRCDPISGHVSLYWYRQALGQGPEFLTYFNYEAQQDKSGLPNDRFSAERPEGSISTLTIQRTEQRDSAMYRCASSNPGLVGDTQYFGPGTRLTVL.